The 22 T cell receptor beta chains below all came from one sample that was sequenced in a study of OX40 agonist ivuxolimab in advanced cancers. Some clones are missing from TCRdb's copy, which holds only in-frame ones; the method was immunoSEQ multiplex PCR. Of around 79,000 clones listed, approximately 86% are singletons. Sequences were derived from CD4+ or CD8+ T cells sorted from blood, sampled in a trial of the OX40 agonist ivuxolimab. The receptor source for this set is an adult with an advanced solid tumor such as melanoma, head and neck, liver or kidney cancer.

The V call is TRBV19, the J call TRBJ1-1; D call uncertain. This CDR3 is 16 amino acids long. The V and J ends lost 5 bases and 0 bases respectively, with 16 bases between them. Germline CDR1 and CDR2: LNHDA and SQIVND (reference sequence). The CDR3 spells CASSYGRRPMNTEAFF. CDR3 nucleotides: TGTGCCAGTAGTTATGGGAGGCGCCCCATGAACACTGAAGCTTTCTTT.

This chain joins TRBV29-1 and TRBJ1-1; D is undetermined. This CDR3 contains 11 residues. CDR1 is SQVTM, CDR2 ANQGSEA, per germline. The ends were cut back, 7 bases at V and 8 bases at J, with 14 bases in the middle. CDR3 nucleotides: TGCAGCGGGCTGAGGGCGGCCGAAGCTTTCTTT. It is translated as CSGLRAAEAFF.

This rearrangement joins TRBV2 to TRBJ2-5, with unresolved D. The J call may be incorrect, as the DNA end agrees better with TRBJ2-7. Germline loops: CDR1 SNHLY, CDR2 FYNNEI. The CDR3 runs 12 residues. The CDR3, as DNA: TGTGCCAGCAGTAAAGACTCATACGAGCAGTACTTC. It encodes CASSKDSYEQYF.

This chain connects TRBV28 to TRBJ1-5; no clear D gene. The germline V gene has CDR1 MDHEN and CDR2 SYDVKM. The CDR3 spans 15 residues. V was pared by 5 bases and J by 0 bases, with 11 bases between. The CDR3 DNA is TGTGCCAGCAGTCCGCCTGAAAATAGCAATCAGCCCCAGCATTTT. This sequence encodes CASSPPENSNQPQHF.

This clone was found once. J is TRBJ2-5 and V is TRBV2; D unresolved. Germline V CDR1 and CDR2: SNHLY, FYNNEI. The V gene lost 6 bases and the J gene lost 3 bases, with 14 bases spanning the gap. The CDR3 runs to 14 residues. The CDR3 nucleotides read TGTGCCAGCAGCCAACCCACAGTAAAAGAGACCCAGTACTTC. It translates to CASSQPTVKETQYF.

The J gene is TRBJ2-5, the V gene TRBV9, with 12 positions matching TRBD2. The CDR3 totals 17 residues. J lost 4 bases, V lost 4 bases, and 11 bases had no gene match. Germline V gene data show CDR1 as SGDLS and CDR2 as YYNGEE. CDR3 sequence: CASSLGGLAGGRETQYF. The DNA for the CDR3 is TGTGCCAGCAGCCTAGGCGGGCTAGCGGGGGGGCGAGAGACCCAGTACTTC.

CDR3 protein: CASSLAGITYEQYF. CDR3 DNA: TGTGCCAGCAGCTTAGCCGGGATAACCTACGAGCAGTACTTC. This chain connects TRBV7-9 to TRBJ2-7; the D gene is possibly TRBD2 (5 bases). Germline V CDR1 and CDR2: SEHNR, FQNEAQ (reference sequence). The CDR3 is made up of 14 amino acids. The V and J ends lost 0 bases and 2 bases respectively, with 8 bases between them.

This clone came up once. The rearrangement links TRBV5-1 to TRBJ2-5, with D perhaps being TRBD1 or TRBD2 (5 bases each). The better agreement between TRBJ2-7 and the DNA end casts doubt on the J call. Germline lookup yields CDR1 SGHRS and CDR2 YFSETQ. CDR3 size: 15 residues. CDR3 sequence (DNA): TGCGCCAGCAGCTTGTCCGGGACGGTGACTTACGAGCAGTACTTC. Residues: CASSLSGTVTYEQYF.

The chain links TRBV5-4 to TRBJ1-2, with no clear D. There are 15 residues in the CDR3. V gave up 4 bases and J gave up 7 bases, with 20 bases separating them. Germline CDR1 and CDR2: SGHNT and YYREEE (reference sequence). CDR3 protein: CASSAPTQSVGGYTF. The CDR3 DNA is TGTGCCAGCAGCGCTCCGACGCAATCGGTTGGTGGCTACACCTTC.

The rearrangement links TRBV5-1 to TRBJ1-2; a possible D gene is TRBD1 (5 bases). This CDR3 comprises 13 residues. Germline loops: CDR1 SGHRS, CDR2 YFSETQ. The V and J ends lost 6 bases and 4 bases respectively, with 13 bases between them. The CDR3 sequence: CASNSDGTYGYTF. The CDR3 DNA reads TGCGCCAGCAACTCGGACGGGACCTATGGCTACACCTTC. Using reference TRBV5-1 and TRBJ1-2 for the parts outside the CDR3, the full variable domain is KAGVTQTPRYLIKTRGQQVTLSCSPISGHRSVSWYQQTPGQGLQFLFEYFSETQRNKGNFPGRFSGRQFSNSRSEMNVSTLELGDSALYLCASNSDGTYGYTFGSGTRLTVV.

Written as DNA, the CDR3 is TGTGCCAGCAGGGCACTAACCGGACTAGCGGGGGGCCTTTACAATGAGCAGTTCTTC. The encoded protein is CASRALTGLAGGLYNEQFF. The J gene is TRBJ2-1, the V gene TRBV28; 14 bases are a match to TRBD2. V lost 6 bases to trimming and J lost 4 bases; unmatched junction nucleotides: 14. Germline loops: CDR1 MDHEN, CDR2 SYDVKM. CDR3 size: 19 residues.

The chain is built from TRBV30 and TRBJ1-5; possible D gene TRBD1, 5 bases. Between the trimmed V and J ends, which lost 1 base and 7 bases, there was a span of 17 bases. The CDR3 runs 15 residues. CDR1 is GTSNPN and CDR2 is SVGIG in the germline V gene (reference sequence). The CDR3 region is CAWSASVGGGQPQHF. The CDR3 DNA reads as TGTGCCTGGAGTGCTTCCGTTGGGGGAGGGCAGCCCCAGCATTTT.

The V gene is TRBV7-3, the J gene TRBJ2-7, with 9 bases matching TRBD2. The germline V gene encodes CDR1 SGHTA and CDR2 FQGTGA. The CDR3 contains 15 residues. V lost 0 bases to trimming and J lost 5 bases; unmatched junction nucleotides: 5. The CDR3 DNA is TGTGCCAGCAGCTTAACGGCGGGAGGGCTCCACGAGCAGTACTTC. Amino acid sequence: CASSLTAGGLHEQYF.

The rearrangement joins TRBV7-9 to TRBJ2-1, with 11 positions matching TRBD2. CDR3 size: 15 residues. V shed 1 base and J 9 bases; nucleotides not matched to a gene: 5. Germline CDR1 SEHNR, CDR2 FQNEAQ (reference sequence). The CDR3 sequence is CASSLDGLAGGEQFF. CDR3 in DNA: TGTGCCAGCAGCTTAGATGGGCTAGCGGGAGGTGAGCAGTTCTTC.

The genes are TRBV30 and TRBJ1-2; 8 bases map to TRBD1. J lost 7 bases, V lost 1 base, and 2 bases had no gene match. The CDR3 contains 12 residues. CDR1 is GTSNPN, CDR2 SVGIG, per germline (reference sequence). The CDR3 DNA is TGTGCCTGGAGTGAGGGACAGGTTGGCTACACCTTC. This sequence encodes CAWSEGQVGYTF.

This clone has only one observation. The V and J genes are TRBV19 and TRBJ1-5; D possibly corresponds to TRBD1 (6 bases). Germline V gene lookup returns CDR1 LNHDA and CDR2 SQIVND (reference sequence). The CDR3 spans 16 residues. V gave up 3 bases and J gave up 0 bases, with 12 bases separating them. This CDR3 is CASSIRGPNSNQPQHF. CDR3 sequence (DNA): TGTGCCAGTAGTATCAGGGGACCGAATAGCAATCAGCCCCAGCATTTT.

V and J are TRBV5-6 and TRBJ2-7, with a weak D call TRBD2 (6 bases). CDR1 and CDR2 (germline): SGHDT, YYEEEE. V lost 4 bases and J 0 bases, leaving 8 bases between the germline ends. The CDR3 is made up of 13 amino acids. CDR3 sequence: CASSAGLSYEQYF. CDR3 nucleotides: TGTGCCAGCAGCGCGGGACTCTCCTACGAGCAGTACTTC.

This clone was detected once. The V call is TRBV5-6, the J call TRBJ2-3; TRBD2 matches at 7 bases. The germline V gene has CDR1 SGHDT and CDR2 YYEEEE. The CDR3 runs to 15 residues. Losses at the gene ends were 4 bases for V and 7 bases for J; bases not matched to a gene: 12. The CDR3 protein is CASSTGLGFQNTQYF. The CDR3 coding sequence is TGTGCCAGCAGCACCGGACTAGGATTCCAGAATACGCAGTATTTT.

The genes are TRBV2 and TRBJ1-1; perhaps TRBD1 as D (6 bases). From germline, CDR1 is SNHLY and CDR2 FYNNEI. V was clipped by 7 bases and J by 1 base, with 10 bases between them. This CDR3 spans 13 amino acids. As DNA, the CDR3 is TGTGCCAGCACAGGGGACCAGAACACTGAAGCTTTCTTT. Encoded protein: CASTGDQNTEAFF. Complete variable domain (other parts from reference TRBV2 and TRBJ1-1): EPEVTQTPSHQVTQMGQEVILRCVPISNHLYFYWYRQILGQKVEFLVSFYNNEISEKSEIFDDQFSVERPDGSNFTLKIRSTKLEDSAMYFCASTGDQNTEAFFGQGTRLTVV.

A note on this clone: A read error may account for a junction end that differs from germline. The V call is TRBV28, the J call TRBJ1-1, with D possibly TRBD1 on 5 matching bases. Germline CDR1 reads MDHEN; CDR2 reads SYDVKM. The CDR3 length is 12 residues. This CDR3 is CASSLIVGGVAF. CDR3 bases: TGTGCCAGCAGTTTAATTGTCGGGGGGGTAGCGTTT.

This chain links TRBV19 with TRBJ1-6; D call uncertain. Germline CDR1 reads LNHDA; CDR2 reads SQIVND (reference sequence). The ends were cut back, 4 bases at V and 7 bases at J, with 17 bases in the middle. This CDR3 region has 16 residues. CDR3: CASSKPASVQNSPLHF. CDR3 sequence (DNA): TGTGCCAGTAGTAAGCCGGCAAGTGTGCAAAATTCACCCCTCCACTTT.

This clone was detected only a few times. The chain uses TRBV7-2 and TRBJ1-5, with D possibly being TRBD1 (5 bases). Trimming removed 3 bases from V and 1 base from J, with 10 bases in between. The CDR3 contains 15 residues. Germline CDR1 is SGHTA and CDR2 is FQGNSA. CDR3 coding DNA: TGTGCCAGCAGCTTGGGCGGGGGAAGCAATCAGCCCCAGCATTTT. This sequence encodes CASSLGGGSNQPQHF. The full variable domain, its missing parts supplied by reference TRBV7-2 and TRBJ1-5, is GAGVSQSPSNKVTEKGKDVELRCDPISGHTALYWYRQSLGQGLEFLIYFQGNSAPDKSGLPSDRFSAERTGGSVSTLTIQRTQQEDSAVYLCASSLGGGSNQPQHFGDGTRLSIL.